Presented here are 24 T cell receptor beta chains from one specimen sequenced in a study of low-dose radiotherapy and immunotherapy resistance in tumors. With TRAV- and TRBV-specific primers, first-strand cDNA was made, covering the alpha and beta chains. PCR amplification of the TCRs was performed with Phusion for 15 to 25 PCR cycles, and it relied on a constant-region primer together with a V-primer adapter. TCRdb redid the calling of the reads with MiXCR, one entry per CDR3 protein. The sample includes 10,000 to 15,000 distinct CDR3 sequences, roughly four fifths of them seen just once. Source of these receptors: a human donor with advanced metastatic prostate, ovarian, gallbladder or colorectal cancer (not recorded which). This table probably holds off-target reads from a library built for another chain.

In DNA form, the CDR3 reads TGTGCCAGCAGCGTAGGACTAGCGGGATCCTACAATGAGCAGTTCTTC. The encoded protein is CASSVGLAGSYNEQFF. This chain connects TRBV9 to TRBJ2-1, with 11 bases fitting TRBD2. J gave up 1 base and V 0 bases, and 0 bases lay outside the gene matches. Germline CDR1 and CDR2: SGDLS and YYNGEE. This CDR3 spans 16 amino acids.

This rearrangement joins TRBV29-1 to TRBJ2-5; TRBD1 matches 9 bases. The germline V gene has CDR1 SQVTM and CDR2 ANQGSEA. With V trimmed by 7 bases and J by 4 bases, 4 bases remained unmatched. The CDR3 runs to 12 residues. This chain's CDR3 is CSGLQGAETQYF. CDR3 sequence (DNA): TGCAGCGGCTTACAGGGGGCAGAGACCCAGTACTTC.

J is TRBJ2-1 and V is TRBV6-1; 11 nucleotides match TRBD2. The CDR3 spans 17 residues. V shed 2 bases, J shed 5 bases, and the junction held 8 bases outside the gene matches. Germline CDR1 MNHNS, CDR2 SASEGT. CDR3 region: CASSELASGRINNEQFF. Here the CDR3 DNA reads TGTGCCAGCAGTGAATTGGCTAGCGGGAGGATCAACAATGAGCAGTTCTTC.

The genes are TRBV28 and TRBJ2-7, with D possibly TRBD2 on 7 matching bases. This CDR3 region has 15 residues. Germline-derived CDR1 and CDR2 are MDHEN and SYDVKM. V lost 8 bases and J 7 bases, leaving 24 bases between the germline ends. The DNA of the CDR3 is TGTGCCAGCGCTCAAAGGGGGAGGGGGTTAGGTGAGCAGTACTTC. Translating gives CASAQRGRGLGEQYF.

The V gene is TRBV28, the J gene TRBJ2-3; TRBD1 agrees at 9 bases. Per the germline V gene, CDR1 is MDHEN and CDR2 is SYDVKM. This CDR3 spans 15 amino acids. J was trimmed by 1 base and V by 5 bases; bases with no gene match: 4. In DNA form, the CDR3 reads TGTGCCAGCAGTGTACAGGGGGCCCGCACAGATACGCAGTATTTT. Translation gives CASSVQGARTDTQYF.

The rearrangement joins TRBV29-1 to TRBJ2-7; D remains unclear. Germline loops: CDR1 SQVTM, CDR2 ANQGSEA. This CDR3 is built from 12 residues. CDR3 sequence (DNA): TGCGGCGCCTGGCTAGGGCGGCGCGAGCAGTACTTC. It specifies CGAWLGRREQYF.

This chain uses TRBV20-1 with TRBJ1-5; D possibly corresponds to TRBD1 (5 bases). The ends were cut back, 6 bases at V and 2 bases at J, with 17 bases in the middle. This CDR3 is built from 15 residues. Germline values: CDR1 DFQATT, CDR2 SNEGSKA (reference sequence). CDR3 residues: CSAQHEGGGNQPQHF. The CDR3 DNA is TGCAGTGCCCAGCATGAAGGAGGGGGCAATCAGCCCCAGCATTTT.

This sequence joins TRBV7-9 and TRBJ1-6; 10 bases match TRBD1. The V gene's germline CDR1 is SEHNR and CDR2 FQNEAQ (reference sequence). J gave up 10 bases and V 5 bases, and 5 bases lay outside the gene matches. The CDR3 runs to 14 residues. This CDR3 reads CASSVTGGESPLHF. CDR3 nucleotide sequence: TGTGCCAGCAGCGTGACAGGGGGCGAATCACCCCTCCACTTT.

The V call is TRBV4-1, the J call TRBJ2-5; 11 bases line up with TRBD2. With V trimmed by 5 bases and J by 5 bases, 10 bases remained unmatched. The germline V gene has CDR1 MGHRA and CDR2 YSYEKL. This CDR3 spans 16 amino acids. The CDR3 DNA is TGCGCCAGCAGCGGGACTAGCGGTTCCCTCGTGGAGACCCAGTACTTC. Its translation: CASSGTSGSLVETQYF.

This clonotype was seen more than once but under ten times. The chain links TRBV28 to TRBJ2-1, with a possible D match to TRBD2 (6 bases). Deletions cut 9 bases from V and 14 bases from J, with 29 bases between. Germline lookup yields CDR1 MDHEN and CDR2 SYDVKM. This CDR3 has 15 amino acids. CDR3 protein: CASFGIRGTGTLEFF. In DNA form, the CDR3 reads TGTGCCAGTTTCGGGATAAGGGGTACCGGGACTTTGGAGTTCTTC.

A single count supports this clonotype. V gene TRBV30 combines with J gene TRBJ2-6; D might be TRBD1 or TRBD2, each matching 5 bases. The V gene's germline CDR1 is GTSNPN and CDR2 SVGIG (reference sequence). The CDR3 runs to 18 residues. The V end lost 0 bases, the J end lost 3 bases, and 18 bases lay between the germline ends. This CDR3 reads CAWSVLGAGSSGANVLTF. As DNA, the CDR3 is TGTGCCTGGAGTGTACTAGGGGCAGGGAGTAGTGGGGCCAACGTCCTGACTTTC.

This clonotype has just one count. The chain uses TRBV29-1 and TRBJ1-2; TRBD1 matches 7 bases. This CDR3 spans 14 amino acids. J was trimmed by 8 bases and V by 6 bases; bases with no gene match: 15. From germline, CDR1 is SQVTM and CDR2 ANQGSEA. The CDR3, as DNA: TGCAGCGTCGATGCGTGGATCCAGGGGGACGGCTACACCTTC. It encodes CSVDAWIQGDGYTF.

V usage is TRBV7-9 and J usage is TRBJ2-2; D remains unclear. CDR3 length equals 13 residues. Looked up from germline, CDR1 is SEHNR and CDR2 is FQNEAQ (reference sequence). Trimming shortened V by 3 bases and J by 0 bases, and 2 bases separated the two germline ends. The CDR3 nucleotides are TGTGCCAGCAGCTTCTCGAACACCGGGGAGCTGTTTTTT. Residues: CASSFSNTGELFF.

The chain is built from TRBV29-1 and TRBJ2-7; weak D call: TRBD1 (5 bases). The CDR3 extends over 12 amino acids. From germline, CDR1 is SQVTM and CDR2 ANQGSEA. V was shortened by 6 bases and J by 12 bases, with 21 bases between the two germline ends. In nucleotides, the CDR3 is TGCAGCGTGACAGACGCAAACTTAAGGGCGTACTTC. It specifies CSVTDANLRAYF.

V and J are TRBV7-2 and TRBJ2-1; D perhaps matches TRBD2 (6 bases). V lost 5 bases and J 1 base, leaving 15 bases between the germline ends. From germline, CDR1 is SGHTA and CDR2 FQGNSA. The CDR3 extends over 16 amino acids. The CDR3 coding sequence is TGTGCCAGCAGCCTAGGCGTAGGGAGGTCCTACAATGAGCAGTTCTTC. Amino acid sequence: CASSLGVGRSYNEQFF. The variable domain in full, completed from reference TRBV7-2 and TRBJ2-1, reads GAGVSQSPSNKVTEKGKDVELRCDPISGHTALYWYRQSLGQGLEFLIYFQGNSAPDKSGLPSDRFSAERTGGSVSTLTIQRTQQEDSAVYLCASSLGVGRSYNEQFFGPGTRLTVL.

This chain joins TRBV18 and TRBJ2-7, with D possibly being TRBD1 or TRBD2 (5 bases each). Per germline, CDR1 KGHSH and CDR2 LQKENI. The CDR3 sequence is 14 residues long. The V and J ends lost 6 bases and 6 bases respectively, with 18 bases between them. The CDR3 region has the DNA TGTGCCAGCTCGGTCCGGGACCACCCCTCCGAGCAGTACTTC. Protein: CASSVRDHPSEQYF. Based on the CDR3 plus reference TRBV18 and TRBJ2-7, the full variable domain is NAGVMQNPRHLVRRRGQEARLRCSPMKGHSHVYWYRQLPEEGLKFMVYLQKENIIDESGMPKERFSAEFPKEGPSILRIQQVVRGDSAAYFCASSVRDHPSEQYFGPGTRLTVT.

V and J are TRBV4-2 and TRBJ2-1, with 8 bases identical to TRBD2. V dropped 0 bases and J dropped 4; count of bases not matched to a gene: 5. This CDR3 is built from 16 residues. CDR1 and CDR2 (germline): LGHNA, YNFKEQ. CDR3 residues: CASSQDLRGRYNEQFF. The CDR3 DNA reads TGTGCCAGCAGCCAAGATCTTCGCGGGAGGTACAATGAGCAGTTCTTC.

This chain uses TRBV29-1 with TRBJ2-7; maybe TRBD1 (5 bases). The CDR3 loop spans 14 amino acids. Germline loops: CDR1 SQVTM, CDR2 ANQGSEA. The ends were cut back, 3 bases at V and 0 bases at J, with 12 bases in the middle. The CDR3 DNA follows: TGCAGCGTTGAGCTACAGGAGACCTCCTACGAGCAGTACTTC. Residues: CSVELQETSYEQYF.

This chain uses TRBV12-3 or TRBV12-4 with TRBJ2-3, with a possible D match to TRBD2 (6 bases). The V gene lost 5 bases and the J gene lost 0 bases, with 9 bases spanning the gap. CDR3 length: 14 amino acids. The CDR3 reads CASSLGTSTDTQYF. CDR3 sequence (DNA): TGTGCCAGCAGTCTAGGGACTAGCACAGATACGCAGTATTTT.

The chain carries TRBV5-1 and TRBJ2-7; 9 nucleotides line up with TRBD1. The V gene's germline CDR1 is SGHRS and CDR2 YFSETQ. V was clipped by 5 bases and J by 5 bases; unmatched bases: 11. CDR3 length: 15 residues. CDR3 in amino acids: CASRPLGDRAHEQYF. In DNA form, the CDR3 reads TGCGCCAGCAGGCCCCTCGGGGACAGGGCCCACGAGCAGTACTTC.

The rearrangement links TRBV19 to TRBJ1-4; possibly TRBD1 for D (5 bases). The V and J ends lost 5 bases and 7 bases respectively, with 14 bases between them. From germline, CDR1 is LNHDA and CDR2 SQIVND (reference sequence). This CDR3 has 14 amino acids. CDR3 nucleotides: TGTGCCAGTAGTGACCATGTAAGGGGTGAAAAACTGTTTTTT. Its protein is CASSDHVRGEKLFF.

CDR3 in DNA: TGCAGCGTGAAGACAGTTTACGAGCAGTACTTC. This gives the protein CSVKTVYEQYF. V is TRBV29-1 and J is TRBJ2-7; a weak D match, TRBD1 (5 bases). Germline CDR1 is SQVTM and CDR2 is ANQGSEA. The CDR3 runs to 11 residues. The ends were cut back, 6 bases at V and 4 bases at J, with 10 bases in the middle.

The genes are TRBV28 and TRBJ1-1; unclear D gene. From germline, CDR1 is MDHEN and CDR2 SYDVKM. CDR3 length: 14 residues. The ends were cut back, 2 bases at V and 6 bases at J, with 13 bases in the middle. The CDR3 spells CASSLSGRTAEAFF. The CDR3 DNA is TGTGCCAGCAGTTTAAGCGGGAGGACTGCTGAAGCTTTCTTT.

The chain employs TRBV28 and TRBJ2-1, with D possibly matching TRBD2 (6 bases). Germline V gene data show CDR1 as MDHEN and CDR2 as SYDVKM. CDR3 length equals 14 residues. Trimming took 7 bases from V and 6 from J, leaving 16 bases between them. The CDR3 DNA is TGTGCCAGCAAAGGCGGGGATCAACGCAATGAGCAGTTCTTC. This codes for CASKGGDQRNEQFF. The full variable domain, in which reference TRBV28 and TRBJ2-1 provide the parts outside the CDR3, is DVKVTQSSRYLVKRTGEKVFLECVQDMDHENMFWYRQDPGLGLRLIYFSYDVKMKEKGDIPEGYSVSREKKERFSLILESASTNQTSMYLCASKGGDQRNEQFFGPGTRLTVL.